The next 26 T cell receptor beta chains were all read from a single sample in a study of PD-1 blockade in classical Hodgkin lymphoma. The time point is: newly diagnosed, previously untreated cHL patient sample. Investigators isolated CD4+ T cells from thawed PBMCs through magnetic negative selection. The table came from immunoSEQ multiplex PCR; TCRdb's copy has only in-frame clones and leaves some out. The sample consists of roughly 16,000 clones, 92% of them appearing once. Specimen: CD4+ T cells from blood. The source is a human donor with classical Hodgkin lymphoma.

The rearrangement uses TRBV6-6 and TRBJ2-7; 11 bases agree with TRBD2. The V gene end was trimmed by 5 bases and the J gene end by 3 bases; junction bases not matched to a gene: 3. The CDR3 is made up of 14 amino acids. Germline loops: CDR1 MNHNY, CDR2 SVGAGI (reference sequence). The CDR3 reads CASSTTSGSYEQYF. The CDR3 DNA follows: TGTGCCAGCAGTACAACTAGCGGGAGCTACGAGCAGTACTTC.

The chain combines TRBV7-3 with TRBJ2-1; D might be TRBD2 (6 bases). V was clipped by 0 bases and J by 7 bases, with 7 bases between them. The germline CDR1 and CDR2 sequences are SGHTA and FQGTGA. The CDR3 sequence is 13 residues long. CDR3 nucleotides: TGTGCCAGCAGCTTAACGGGGGGTAATGAGCAGTTCTTC. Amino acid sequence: CASSLTGGNEQFF.

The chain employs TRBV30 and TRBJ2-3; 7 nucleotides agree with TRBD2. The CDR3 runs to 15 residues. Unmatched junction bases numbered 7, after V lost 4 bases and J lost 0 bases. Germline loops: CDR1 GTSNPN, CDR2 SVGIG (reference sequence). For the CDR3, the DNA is TGTGCCTGGAATAAGGGGACTACCAGCACAGATACGCAGTATTTT. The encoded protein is CAWNKGTTSTDTQYF.

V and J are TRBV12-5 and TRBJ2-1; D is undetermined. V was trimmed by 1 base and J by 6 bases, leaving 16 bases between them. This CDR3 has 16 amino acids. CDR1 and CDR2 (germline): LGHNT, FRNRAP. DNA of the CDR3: TGTGCTAGTGGTTTGGCTGTAACATCCCTCTCCAATGAGCAGTTCTTC. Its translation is CASGLAVTSLSNEQFF.

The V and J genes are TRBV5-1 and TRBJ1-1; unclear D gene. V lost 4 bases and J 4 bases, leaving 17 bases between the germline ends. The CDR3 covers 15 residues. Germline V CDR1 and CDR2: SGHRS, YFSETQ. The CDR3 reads CASSPGLAGSTEAFF. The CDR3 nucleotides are TGCGCCAGCAGCCCAGGACTGGCGGGGAGCACTGAAGCTTTCTTT.

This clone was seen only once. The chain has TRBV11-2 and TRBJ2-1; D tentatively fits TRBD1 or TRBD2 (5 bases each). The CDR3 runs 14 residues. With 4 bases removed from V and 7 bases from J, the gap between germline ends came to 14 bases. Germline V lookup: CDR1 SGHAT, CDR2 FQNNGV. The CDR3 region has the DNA TGTGCCAGCAGCTCCACCTGGGGGTGGAATGAGCAGTTCTTC. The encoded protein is CASSSTWGWNEQFF.

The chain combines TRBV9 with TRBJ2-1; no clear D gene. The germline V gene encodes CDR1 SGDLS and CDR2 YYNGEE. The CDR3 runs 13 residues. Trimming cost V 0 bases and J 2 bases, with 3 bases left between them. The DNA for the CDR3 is TGTGCCAGCAGCGTAGCAACCTACAATGAGCAGTTCTTC. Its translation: CASSVATYNEQFF.

The CDR3 spells CASSYDGGRPAGEAFF. The CDR3 DNA is TGTGCCAGCAGTTACGATGGCGGCAGGCCCGCCGGGGAAGCTTTCTTT. The V gene is TRBV6-6, the J gene TRBJ1-1; no definite D call. This CDR3 is 16 amino acids long. Germline loops: CDR1 MNHNY, CDR2 SVGAGI (reference sequence). V lost 2 bases to trimming and J lost 8 bases, with 21 bases between them.

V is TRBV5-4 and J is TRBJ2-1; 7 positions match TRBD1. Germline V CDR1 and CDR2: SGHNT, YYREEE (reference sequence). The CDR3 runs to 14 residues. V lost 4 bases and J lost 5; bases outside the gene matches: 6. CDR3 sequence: CASSQGQVDNEQFF. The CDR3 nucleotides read TGTGCCAGCAGCCAAGGACAGGTAGACAATGAGCAGTTCTTC.

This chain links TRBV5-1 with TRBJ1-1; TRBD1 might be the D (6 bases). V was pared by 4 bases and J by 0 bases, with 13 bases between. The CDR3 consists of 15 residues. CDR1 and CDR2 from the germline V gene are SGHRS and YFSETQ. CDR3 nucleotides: TGCGCCAGCAGCCCCAGCGGACAGCTGAACACTGAAGCTTTCTTT. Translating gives CASSPSGQLNTEAFF.

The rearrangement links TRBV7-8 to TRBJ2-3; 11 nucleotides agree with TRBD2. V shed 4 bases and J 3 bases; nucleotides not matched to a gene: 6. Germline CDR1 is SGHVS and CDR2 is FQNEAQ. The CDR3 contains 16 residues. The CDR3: CASSSFLAGGTDTQYF. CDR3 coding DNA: TGTGCCAGCAGCTCCTTCCTAGCGGGAGGTACAGATACGCAGTATTTT.

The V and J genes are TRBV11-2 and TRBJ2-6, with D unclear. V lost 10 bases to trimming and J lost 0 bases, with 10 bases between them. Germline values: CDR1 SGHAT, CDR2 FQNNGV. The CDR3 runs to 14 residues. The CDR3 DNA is TGTGCCATTAGGTCAGGCTCTGGGGCCAACGTCCTGACTTTC. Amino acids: CAIRSGSGANVLTF.

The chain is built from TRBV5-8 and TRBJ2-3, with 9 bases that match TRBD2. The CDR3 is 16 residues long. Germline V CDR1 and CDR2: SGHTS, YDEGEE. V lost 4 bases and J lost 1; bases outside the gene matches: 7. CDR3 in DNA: TGTGCCAGCAGCCCGACTAGCGGAGCCGGCACAGATACGCAGTATTTT. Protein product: CASSPTSGAGTDTQYF. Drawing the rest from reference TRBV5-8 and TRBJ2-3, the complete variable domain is EAGVTQSPTHLIKTRGQQATLRCSPISGHTSVYWYQQALGLGLQFLLWYDEGEERNRGNFPPRFSGRQFPNYSSELNVNALELEDSALYLCASSPTSGAGTDTQYFGPGTRLTVL.

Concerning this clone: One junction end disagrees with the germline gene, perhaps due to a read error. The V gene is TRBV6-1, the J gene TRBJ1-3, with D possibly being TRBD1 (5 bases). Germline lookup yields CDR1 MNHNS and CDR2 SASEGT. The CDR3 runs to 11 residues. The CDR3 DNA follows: TGTGCCAGCAGTGAAGCGGGACGGGTGGTTTTT. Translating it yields CASSEAGRVVF.

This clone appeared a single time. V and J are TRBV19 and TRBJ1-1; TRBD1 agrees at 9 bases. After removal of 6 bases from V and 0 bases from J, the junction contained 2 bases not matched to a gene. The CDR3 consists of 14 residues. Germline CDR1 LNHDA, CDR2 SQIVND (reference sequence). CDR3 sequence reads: CASRRQGVNTEAFF. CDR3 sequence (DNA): TGTGCCAGTAGAAGACAGGGGGTGAACACTGAAGCTTTCTTT. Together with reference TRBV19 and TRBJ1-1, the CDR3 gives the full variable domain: DGGITQSPKYLFRKEGQNVTLSCEQNLNHDAMYWYRQDPGQGLRLIYYSQIVNDFQKGDIAEGYSVSREKKESFPLTVTSAQKNPTAFYLCASRRQGVNTEAFFGQGTRLTVV.

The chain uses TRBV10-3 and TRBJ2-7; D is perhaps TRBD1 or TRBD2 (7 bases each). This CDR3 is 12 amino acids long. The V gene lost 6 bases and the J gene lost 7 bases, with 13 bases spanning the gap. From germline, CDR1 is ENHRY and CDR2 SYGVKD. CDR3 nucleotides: TGTGCCATCAGCCCAGGGGGGGGTGAGCAGTACTTC. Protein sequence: CAISPGGGEQYF.

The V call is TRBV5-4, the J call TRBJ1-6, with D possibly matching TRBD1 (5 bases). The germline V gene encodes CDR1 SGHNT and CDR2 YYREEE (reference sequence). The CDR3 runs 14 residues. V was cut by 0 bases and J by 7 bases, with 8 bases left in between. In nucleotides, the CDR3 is TGTGCCAGCAGCTTGGGGGACTACAATTCACCCCTCCACTTT. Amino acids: CASSLGDYNSPLHF.

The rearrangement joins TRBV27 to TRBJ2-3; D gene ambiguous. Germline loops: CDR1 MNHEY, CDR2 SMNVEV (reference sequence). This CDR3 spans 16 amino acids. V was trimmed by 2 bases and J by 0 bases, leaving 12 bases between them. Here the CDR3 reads CASSLRQVLSTDTQYF. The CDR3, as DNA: TGTGCCAGCAGTTTAAGGCAGGTCCTTAGCACAGATACGCAGTATTTT.

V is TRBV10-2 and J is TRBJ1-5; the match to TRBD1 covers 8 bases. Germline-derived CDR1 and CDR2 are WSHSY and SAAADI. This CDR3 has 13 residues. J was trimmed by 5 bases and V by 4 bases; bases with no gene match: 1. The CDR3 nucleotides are TGCGCCAGCAGTGTGACAGGGGATCAGCCCCAGCATTTT. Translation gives CASSVTGDQPQHF.

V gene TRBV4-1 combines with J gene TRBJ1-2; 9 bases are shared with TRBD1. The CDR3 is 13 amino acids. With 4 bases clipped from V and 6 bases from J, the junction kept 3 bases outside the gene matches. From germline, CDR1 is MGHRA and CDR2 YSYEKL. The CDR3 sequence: CASSLRDRDGYTF. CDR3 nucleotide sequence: TGCGCCAGCAGCCTCCGGGACAGGGATGGCTACACCTTC.

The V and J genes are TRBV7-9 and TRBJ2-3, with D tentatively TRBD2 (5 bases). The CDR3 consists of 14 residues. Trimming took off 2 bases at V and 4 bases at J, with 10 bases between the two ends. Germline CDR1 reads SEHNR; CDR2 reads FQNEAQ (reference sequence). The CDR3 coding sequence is TGTGCCAGCAGCTTACGTACCGGGGCAGATACGCAGTATTTT. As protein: CASSLRTGADTQYF.

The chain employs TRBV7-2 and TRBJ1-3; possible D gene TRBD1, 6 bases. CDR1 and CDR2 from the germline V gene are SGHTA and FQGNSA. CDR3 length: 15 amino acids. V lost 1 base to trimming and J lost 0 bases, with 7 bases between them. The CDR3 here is CASSLDRVSGNTIYF. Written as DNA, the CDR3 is TGTGCCAGCAGCTTAGACAGGGTCTCTGGAAACACCATATATTTT.

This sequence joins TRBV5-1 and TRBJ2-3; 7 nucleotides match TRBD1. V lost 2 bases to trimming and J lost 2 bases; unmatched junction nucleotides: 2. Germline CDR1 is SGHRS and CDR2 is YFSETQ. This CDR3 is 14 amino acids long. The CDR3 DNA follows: TGCGCCAGCAGCTTACAGGGGTTCACAGATACGCAGTATTTT. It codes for CASSLQGFTDTQYF.

CDR3 sequence reads: CASRVRGGLNTEAFF. DNA of the CDR3: TGTGCCAGCAGGGTTAGGGGGGGGCTGAACACTGAAGCTTTCTTT. V is TRBV2 and J is TRBJ1-1, with D perhaps matching TRBD1 (6 bases). Germline CDR1 reads SNHLY; CDR2 reads FYNNEI. V gave up 6 bases and J gave up 0 bases, with 14 bases separating them. This CDR3 comprises 15 residues.

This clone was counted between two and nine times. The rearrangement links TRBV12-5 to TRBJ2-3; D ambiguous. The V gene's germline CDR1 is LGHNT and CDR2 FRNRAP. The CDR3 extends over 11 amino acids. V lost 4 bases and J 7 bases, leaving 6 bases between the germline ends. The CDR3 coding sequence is TGTGCTAGTGGTTATGGGAATACGCAGTATTTT. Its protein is CASGYGNTQYF.

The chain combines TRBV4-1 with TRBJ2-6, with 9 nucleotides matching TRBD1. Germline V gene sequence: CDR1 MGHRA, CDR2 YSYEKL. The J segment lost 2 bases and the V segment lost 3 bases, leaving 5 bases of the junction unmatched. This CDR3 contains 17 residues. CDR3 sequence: CASSHITGGAGANVLTF. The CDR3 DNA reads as TGCGCCAGCAGCCACATAACAGGGGGCGCTGGGGCCAACGTCCTGACTTTC.